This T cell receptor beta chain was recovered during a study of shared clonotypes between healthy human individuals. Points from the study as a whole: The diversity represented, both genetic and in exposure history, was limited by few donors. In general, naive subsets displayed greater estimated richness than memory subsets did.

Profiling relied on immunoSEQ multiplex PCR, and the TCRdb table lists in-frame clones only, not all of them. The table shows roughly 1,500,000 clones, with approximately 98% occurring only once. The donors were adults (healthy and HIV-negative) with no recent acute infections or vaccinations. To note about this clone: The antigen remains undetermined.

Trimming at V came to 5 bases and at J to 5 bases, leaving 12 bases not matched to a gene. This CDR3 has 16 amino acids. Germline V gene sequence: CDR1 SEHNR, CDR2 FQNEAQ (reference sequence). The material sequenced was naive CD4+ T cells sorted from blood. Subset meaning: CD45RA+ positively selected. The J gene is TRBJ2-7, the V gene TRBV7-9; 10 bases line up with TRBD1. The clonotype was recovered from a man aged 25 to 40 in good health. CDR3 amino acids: CASSPHSGQGINEQYF. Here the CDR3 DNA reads TGTGCCAGCAGCCCACACTCGGGACAGGGGATAAACGAGCAGTACTTC.